Listed here is a single TCR beta chain. The sample belongs to a study of blood T cell repertoires in COVID-19. Study-level information: Acute and convalescent COVID-19 samples came from the United States, Italy and Spain. T cells, B-cell-depleted T cells, or PBMCs provided the cDNA or gDNA that served as material.

The CDR3 loop spans 14 amino acids. V lost 3 bases and J lost 5; bases outside the gene matches: 8. Germline V gene sequence: CDR1 GTSNPN, CDR2 SVGIG (reference sequence). Assay: immunoSEQ multiplex PCR; the TCRdb copy retains only in-frame clones and omits some. This sample has some 260,000 clones; 82% occur once, and the top ten carry roughly 3%. This chain uses TRBV30 with TRBJ2-7; 9 nucleotides agree with TRBD1. Sequenced input: peripheral blood. This TCR came from a woman between 18 and 29 years old with acute or convalescent COVID-19. The DNA of the CDR3 is TGTGCCTGGAGGCCGGGACAGGGAGAAAACGAGCAGTACTTC. This sequence encodes CAWRPGQGENEQYF.